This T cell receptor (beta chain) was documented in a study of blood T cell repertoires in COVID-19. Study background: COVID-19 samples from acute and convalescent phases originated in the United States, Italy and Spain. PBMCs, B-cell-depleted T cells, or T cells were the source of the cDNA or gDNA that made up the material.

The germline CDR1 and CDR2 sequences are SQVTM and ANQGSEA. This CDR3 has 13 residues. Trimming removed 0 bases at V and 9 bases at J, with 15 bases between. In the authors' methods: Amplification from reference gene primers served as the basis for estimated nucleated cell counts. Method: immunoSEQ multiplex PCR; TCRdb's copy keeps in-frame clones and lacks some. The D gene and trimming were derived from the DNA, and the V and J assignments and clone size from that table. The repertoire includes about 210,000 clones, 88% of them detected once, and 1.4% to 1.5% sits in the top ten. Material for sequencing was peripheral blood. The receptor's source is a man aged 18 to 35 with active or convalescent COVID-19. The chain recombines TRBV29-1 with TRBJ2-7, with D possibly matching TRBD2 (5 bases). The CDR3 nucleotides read TGCAGCGTTGAAGATGGGAGCGATAGGCGGCAGTACTTC. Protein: CSVEDGSDRRQYF.